The rows below give T cell receptor beta chains drawn from one sample of a study of blood T cell repertoires in COVID-19. Profiling relied on immunoSEQ multiplex PCR, and the TCRdb table lists in-frame clones only, not all of them. Among 65,000 to 85,000 clones listed, about 88% were seen once. The material sequenced was peripheral blood. The origin of the receptors is a human donor in a cohort sampled during active COVID-19. Both conserved end residues are part of each CDR3. D genes are given only for firm matches. Part of the rows lack a size; the others show once, few, many or a class for expanded clones.

j_call: TRBJ2-3; v_call: TRBV11-2; clone_size: .; d_call: .; cdr3_nt: TGTGCCAGCAGCTTAGGACAGGTTAGGGCCGATACGCAGTATTTT; cdr3_aa: CASSLGQVRADTQYF
j_call: TRBJ1-2; v_call: TRBV11-2; clone_size: .; d_call: TRBD1; cdr3_nt: TGTGCCAGCAGCTCCGGAGGGGGCAGGGGCCTCTTCTATGGCTACACCTTC; cdr3_aa: CASSSGGGRGLFYGYTF
j_call: TRBJ2-2; v_call: TRBV27; clone_size: .; d_call: TRBD1; cdr3_nt: TGTGCCAGCAGTCACAAACCCCCGACAGGGCCCACCGGGGAGCTGTTTTTT; cdr3_aa: CASSHKPPTGPTGELFF
j_call: TRBJ2-7; v_call: TRBV6-5; clone_size: .; d_call: .; cdr3_nt: TGTGCCAGCAGATTAGTTCAGGGGACCTCCTACGAGCAGTACTTC; cdr3_aa: CASRLVQGTSYEQYF
j_call: TRBJ1-2; v_call: TRBV5-6; clone_size: .; d_call: TRBD1; cdr3_nt: TGTGCCAGCAGCCAGGGGGGCGTTAACTATGGCTACACCTTC; cdr3_aa: CASSQGGVNYGYTF
j_call: TRBJ1-2; v_call: TRBV9; clone_size: .; d_call: .; cdr3_nt: TGTGCCAGCAGCGCAGGGGTCTATGGCTACACCTTC; cdr3_aa: CASSAGVYGYTF
j_call: TRBJ1-2; v_call: TRBV7-2; clone_size: .; d_call: .; cdr3_nt: TGTGCCAGCAGCCTTACAGGGCAGGGTGACTATGGCTACACCTTC; cdr3_aa: CASSLTGQGDYGYTF
j_call: TRBJ1-1; v_call: TRBV13; clone_size: .; d_call: TRBD1; cdr3_nt: TGTGCCAGCAGCGTCTGGGGACAGGGGGCGATAGGGGCTTTCTTT; cdr3_aa: CASSVWGQGAIGAFF
j_call: TRBJ2-5; v_call: TRBV5-1; clone_size: .; d_call: .; cdr3_nt: TGCGCCAGCAGCCGCACCGATTTGGGGGCTCAAGAGACCCAGTACTTC; cdr3_aa: CASSRTDLGAQETQYF
j_call: TRBJ2-2; v_call: TRBV5-4; clone_size: .; d_call: TRBD2; cdr3_nt: TGTGCCAGCAGCCCCTTGGGGGGGGGCACCGGGGAGCTGTTTTTT; cdr3_aa: CASSPLGGGTGELFF
j_call: TRBJ1-1; v_call: TRBV28; clone_size: .; d_call: .; cdr3_nt: TGTGCCAGCAGTTTATTAAAGCAGGGCGTTGCTGAAGCTTTCTTT; cdr3_aa: CASSLLKQGVAEAFF
j_call: TRBJ2-1; v_call: TRBV5-6; clone_size: .; d_call: TRBD2; cdr3_nt: TGTGCCAGCAGCTTGGGACTAGCGGGGGCCAGGACTAATGAGCAGTTCTTC; cdr3_aa: CASSLGLAGARTNEQFF
j_call: TRBJ2-3; v_call: TRBV1; clone_size: .; d_call: .; cdr3_nt: TGCACCAGCAGCCATATTCTAAAGCGGGGAAACTACTACACAGATACGCAGTATTTT; cdr3_aa: CTSSHILKRGNYYTDTQYF
j_call: TRBJ1-4; v_call: TRBV7-3; clone_size: .; d_call: TRBD1; cdr3_nt: TGTGCCAGCAGCCCCAGGGGGATGGGTTCTAATGAAAAACTGTTTTTT; cdr3_aa: CASSPRGMGSNEKLFF
j_call: TRBJ2-3; v_call: TRBV19; clone_size: .; d_call: TRBD1; cdr3_nt: TGTGCCAGCCGATCTCCGGGACAGCGTAGCACAGATACGCAGTATTTT; cdr3_aa: CASRSPGQRSTDTQYF
j_call: TRBJ1-2; v_call: TRBV27; clone_size: .; d_call: TRBD1; cdr3_nt: TGTGCCAGCAGTTTGGGCGCCGGGACAGGGGGCCTGGGTGGCTACACCTTC; cdr3_aa: CASSLGAGTGGLGGYTF
j_call: TRBJ2-7; v_call: TRBV30; clone_size: .; d_call: TRBD1; cdr3_nt: TGTGCCTGGAGGAATCCGGGACAGGTAAAATACGAGCAGTACTTC; cdr3_aa: CAWRNPGQVKYEQYF
j_call: TRBJ2-2; v_call: TRBV7-3; clone_size: .; d_call: .; cdr3_nt: TGTGCCAGCAGCTCTCCCTACGGGGAGCTGTTTTTT; cdr3_aa: CASSSPYGELFF
j_call: TRBJ2-3; v_call: TRBV30; clone_size: few; d_call: .; cdr3_nt: TGTGCCTGGAAAAAACAGTCCCTTTTTACAGGCACAGATACGCAGTATTTT; cdr3_aa: CAWKKQSLFTGTDTQYF
j_call: TRBJ2-7; v_call: TRBV3-1/TRBV3-2; clone_size: .; d_call: .; cdr3_nt: TGTGCCAGCAGCCGCTTCTACGACGAGCAGTACTTC; cdr3_aa: CASSRFYDEQYF
j_call: TRBJ1-5; v_call: TRBV28; clone_size: .; d_call: TRBD1; cdr3_nt: TGTGCCAGCAGTACAGGGGGCGCAAACAATCAGCCCCAGCATTTT; cdr3_aa: CASSTGGANNQPQHF
j_call: TRBJ1-1; v_call: TRBV18; clone_size: .; d_call: .; cdr3_nt: TGTGCCAGCCTCTTTCCCGGGGGGCGAATGGCTGAAGCTTTCTTT; cdr3_aa: CASLFPGGRMAEAFF
j_call: TRBJ2-4; v_call: TRBV28; clone_size: .; d_call: .; cdr3_nt: TGTGCCAGCAGTTTACAGGGAAACAAAAACATTCAGTACTTC; cdr3_aa: CASSLQGNKNIQYF
j_call: TRBJ1-1; v_call: TRBV24-1; clone_size: .; d_call: .; cdr3_nt: TGTGCCACCCGCGATAGCACTGAAGCTTTCTTT; cdr3_aa: CATRDSTEAFF
j_call: TRBJ2-3; v_call: TRBV18; clone_size: .; d_call: .; cdr3_nt: TGTGCCAGCTCAACAGGACGGCGCACAGATACGCAGTATTTT; cdr3_aa: CASSTGRRTDTQYF
j_call: TRBJ2-1; v_call: TRBV5-8; clone_size: .; d_call: TRBD2; cdr3_nt: TGTGCCAGCAGCCGGGGGGCGGGAGGCAATGAGCAGTTCTTC; cdr3_aa: CASSRGAGGNEQFF
j_call: TRBJ2-3; v_call: TRBV6-5; clone_size: .; d_call: TRBD2; cdr3_nt: TGTGCCAGCAGCCGCGGGGGGCAGGATACGCAGTATTTT; cdr3_aa: CASSRGGQDTQYF
j_call: TRBJ2-7; v_call: TRBV3-1/TRBV3-2; clone_size: .; d_call: .; cdr3_nt: TGTGCCAGCAGCCAAGCGTCCCCAGGCCGCGAGCAGTACTTC; cdr3_aa: CASSQASPGREQYF
j_call: TRBJ2-1; v_call: TRBV21-1; clone_size: .; d_call: .; cdr3_nt: TGTGCCAGCAGCAAGATTGCCGGGACAGGGCCGTTCTTC; cdr3_aa: CASSKIAGTGPFF
j_call: TRBJ2-7; v_call: TRBV10-3; clone_size: few; d_call: .; cdr3_nt: TGTGCCATCACCAGAGTCGAAAGGGGAACCTACGAGCAGTACTTC; cdr3_aa: CAITRVERGTYEQYF
j_call: TRBJ2-2; v_call: TRBV6-6; clone_size: .; d_call: .; cdr3_nt: TGTGCCAGCAGCCACAGTGCCCTGAACACCGGGGAGCTGTTTTTT; cdr3_aa: CASSHSALNTGELFF
j_call: TRBJ1-1; v_call: TRBV6-2/TRBV6-3; clone_size: .; d_call: .; cdr3_nt: TGTGCCAGCAGTCCAACTCAGGCGAACACTGAAGCTTTCTTT; cdr3_aa: CASSPTQANTEAFF
j_call: TRBJ2-7; v_call: TRBV5-1; clone_size: .; d_call: .; cdr3_nt: TGCGCCAGCAGCTCCCAGGGGAGGGGCGACGAGCAGTACTTC; cdr3_aa: CASSSQGRGDEQYF
j_call: TRBJ2-1; v_call: TRBV7-2; clone_size: .; d_call: .; cdr3_nt: TGTGCCAGCAGCTTAGTGGGGGGGGCTGGAAATGAGCAGTTCTTC; cdr3_aa: CASSLVGGAGNEQFF
j_call: TRBJ2-7; v_call: TRBV11-2; clone_size: .; d_call: TRBD1; cdr3_nt: TGTGCCAGCAGCAGTGACAGGGGCGGCTCCTACGAGCAGTACTTC; cdr3_aa: CASSSDRGGSYEQYF
j_call: TRBJ2-7; v_call: TRBV18; clone_size: .; d_call: .; cdr3_nt: TGTGCCAGCTCGCCCCCTAGGACAGCCAAAGGCGAGCAGTACTTC; cdr3_aa: CASSPPRTAKGEQYF
j_call: TRBJ2-7; v_call: TRBV2; clone_size: .; d_call: TRBD2; cdr3_nt: TGTGCCAGCAGATATGGACTAGCGGCTAGCTCCTACGAGCAGTACTTC; cdr3_aa: CASRYGLAASSYEQYF
j_call: TRBJ2-1; v_call: TRBV19; clone_size: .; d_call: TRBD2; cdr3_nt: TGTGCCAGCTCCATAATTAGCGGGGCCAGCAATGAGCAGTTCTTC; cdr3_aa: CASSIISGASNEQFF
j_call: TRBJ2-1; v_call: TRBV4-1; clone_size: .; d_call: .; cdr3_nt: TGCGCCAGCAGCCTTCAGGGGAATGAGCAGTTCTTC; cdr3_aa: CASSLQGNEQFF
j_call: TRBJ2-3; v_call: TRBV7-2; clone_size: .; d_call: TRBD2; cdr3_nt: TGTGCCAGCAGCTTGGGTGGGAGGGCGAATACGCAGTATTTT; cdr3_aa: CASSLGGRANTQYF
j_call: TRBJ1-2; v_call: TRBV3-1/TRBV3-2; clone_size: .; d_call: .; cdr3_nt: TGTGCCAGCAGCCAAATCCGGGGATCAGAATATGGCTACACCTTC; cdr3_aa: CASSQIRGSEYGYTF
j_call: TRBJ1-1; v_call: TRBV5-1; clone_size: .; d_call: .; cdr3_nt: TGCGCCAGCCCTGCGGGAGGCTACACTGAAGCTTTCTTT; cdr3_aa: CASPAGGYTEAFF
j_call: TRBJ2-7; v_call: TRBV5-1; clone_size: .; d_call: TRBD2; cdr3_nt: TGCGCCAGCAGCACAGGACTAGTTGAGGAGCAGTACTTC; cdr3_aa: CASSTGLVEEQYF
j_call: TRBJ1-4; v_call: TRBV28; clone_size: .; d_call: .; cdr3_nt: TGTGCCAGCAGTTTACCGGGGGGCTCCAATGAAAAACTGTTTTTT; cdr3_aa: CASSLPGGSNEKLFF
j_call: TRBJ2-2; v_call: TRBV19; clone_size: .; d_call: TRBD2; cdr3_nt: TGTGCCAGTAGGGGGCTAGCGGGAGAAACGAACACCGGGGAGCTGTTTTTT; cdr3_aa: CASRGLAGETNTGELFF
j_call: TRBJ2-7; v_call: TRBV3-1/TRBV3-2; clone_size: .; d_call: .; cdr3_nt: TGTGCCAGCAGCCAAGTGGGGCGTACAAGGCAGTACTTC; cdr3_aa: CASSQVGRTRQYF
j_call: TRBJ2-1; v_call: TRBV4-2; clone_size: .; d_call: TRBD1; cdr3_nt: TGTGCCAGCAGCCACGGGACAGGGACCTCCCGGCCCATTTACAATGAGCAGTTCTTC; cdr3_aa: CASSHGTGTSRPIYNEQFF
j_call: TRBJ2-1; v_call: TRBV29-1; clone_size: .; d_call: TRBD2; cdr3_nt: TGCAGCGTTGGCAGCGGGGCGTACAATGAGCAGTTCTTC; cdr3_aa: CSVGSGAYNEQFF
j_call: TRBJ1-2; v_call: TRBV10-3; clone_size: once; d_call: .; cdr3_nt: TGTGCCATCAGTGAGGGGCAGGGTCGTGGCTACACCTTC; cdr3_aa: CAISEGQGRGYTF
j_call: TRBJ2-7; v_call: TRBV5-1; clone_size: .; d_call: TRBD2; cdr3_nt: TGCGCCAGCAGCTCTCAAGCGGGGAGGGACTACGAGCAGTACTTC; cdr3_aa: CASSSQAGRDYEQYF